One T cell receptor beta chain is described in this entry. As yet, its antigen is unknown. The sample comes from a study of CD8 T cells in ankylosing spondylitis. Study observations and caveats: Those disease-linked clones were CD8+; they were also relatively rare in peripheral blood. Matched ankylosing spondylitis synovial fluid reportedly showed significant enrichment of disease-linked clones.

TCR beta libraries were made by quantitative 5'-RACE with molecular barcodes. TCRdb processed the 5' RACE reads anew with MiXCR; each CDR3 protein has one entry. The profile shows under 250,000 distinct CDR3 sequences, 32% of them singletons. Trimming cost V 2 bases and J 6 bases, with 16 bases left between them. The CDR3 is made up of 15 amino acids. Germline CDR1 and CDR2: SGHRS and YFSETQ. The clonotype originates from a male donor with ankylosing spondylitis or in good health (not recorded which). V usage is TRBV5-1 and J usage is TRBJ2-3; D might be TRBD1 or TRBD2, each matching 5 bases. Sample: blood, either unsorted or a sorted T cell fraction (not recorded which). CDR3 in amino acids: CASSFAYPGPDTQYF. The CDR3 DNA reads as TGCGCCAGCAGCTTTGCCTACCCGGGGCCGGATACGCAGTATTTT.